This T cell receptor (beta chain) was captured in a study of regulatory T cells in long-lasting Graves disease. The CDR3 has 12 amino acids. From germline, CDR1 is LGHDT and CDR2 YNNKEL (reference sequence). V lost 4 bases to trimming and J lost 8 bases, with 6 bases between them. The time point here: newly diagnosed GD, antithyroid drugs for less than 3 months. From PBMCs, RNA was extracted and then used to make the TCR library. Libraries of TCR beta came from iRepertoire HTBI primers plus Arm-PCR of CDR3 regions. Each CDR3 protein gets one entry after TCRdb re-called the multiplex PCR reads with MiXCR. Among roughly 440,000 distinct CDR3 sequences listed, about 15% were seen once. The same data also contributed to another study, on T cells in Graves' hyperthyroidism and ophthalmopathy. That source reports: First-round RT-PCR targeting the TCR CDR3 was performed with the HTBI primer set. Most thyroid-expanded clonotypes above 0.001 were also found in blood. Separation of ophthalmopathy from stable hyperthyroidism was achieved by a 13 V-J model.

This receptor was taken from a woman aged 18 to 35 with Graves disease. This specimen was peripheral blood mononuclear cells (PBMCs), taken at new diagnosis, from a patient treated with antithyroid drugs. The chain carries TRBV3-1 and TRBJ1-6; D remains unclear. Here the CDR3 DNA reads TGTGCCAGCAGCCGGTGGTATTCACCCCTCCACTTT. Its protein product is CASSRWYSPLHF.